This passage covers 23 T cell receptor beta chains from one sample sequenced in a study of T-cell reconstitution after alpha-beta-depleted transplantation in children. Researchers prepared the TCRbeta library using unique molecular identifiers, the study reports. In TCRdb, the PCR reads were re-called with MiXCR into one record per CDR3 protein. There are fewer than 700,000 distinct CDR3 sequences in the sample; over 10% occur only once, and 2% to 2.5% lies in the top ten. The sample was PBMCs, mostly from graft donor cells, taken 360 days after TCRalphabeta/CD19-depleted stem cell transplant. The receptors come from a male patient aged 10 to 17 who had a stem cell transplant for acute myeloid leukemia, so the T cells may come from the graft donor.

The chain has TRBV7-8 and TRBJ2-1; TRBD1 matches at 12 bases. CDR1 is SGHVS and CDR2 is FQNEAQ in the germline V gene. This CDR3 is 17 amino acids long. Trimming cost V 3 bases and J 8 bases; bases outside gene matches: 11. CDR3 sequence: CASSLRPGQGAVDEQFF. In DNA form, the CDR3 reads TGTGCCAGCAGCTTGCGACCGGGACAGGGGGCTGTAGATGAGCAGTTCTTC.

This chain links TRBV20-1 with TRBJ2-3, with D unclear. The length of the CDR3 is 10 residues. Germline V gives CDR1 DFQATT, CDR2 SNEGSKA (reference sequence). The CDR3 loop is CSAGTDTQYF. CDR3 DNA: TGCAGCGCAGGCACAGATACGCAGTATTTT.

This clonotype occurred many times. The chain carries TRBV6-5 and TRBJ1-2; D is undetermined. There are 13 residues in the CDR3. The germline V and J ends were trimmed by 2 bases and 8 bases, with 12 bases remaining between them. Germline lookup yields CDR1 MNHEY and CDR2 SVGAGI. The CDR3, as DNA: TGTGCCAGCAGTTACGGGTGGGCGAGGGGCTACACCTTC. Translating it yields CASSYGWARGYTF.

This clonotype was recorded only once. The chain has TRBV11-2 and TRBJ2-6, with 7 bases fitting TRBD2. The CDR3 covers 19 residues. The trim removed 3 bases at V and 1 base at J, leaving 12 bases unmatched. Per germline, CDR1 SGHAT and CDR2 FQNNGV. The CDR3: CASSFPGYRGVSGANVLTF. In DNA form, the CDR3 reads TGTGCCAGCAGCTTTCCAGGGTATCGGGGGGTGTCTGGGGCCAACGTCCTGACTTTC.

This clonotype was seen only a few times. The CDR3 nucleotides read TGTGCCACCAGCAGAGGGTTGTACACTGAAGCTTTCTTT. This gives the protein CATSRGLYTEAFF. This rearrangement joins TRBV15 to TRBJ1-1; D is uncertain. Germline CDR1 LNHNV, CDR2 YYDKDF (reference sequence). The length of the CDR3 is 13 residues. V lost 1 base to trimming and J lost 3 bases, with 6 bases between them.

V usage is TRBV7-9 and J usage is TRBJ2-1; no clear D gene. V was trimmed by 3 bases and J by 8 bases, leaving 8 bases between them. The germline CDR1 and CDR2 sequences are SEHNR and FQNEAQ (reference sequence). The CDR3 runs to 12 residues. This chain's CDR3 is CASSLTRDEQFF. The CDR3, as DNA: TGTGCCAGCAGCTTGACAAGGGATGAGCAGTTCTTC. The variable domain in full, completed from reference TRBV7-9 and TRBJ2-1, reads DTGVSQNPRHKITKRGQNVTFRCDPISEHNRLYWYRQTLGQGPEFLTYFQNEAQLEKSRLLSDRFSAERPKGSFSTLEIQRTEQGDSAMYLCASSLTRDEQFFGPGTRLTVL.

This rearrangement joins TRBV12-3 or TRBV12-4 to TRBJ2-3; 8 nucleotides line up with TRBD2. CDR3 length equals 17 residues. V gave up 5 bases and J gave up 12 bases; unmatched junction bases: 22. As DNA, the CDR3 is TGTGCCAGCAGTCCACCCGGACTAGCTGGGGCACAGATACCCCAGTATTTT. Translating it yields CASSPPGLAGAQIPQYF.

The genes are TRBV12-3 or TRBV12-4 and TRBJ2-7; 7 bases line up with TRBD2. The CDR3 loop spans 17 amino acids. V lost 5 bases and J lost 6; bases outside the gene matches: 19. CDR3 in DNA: TGTGCCAGCAGTGATCAGACTAGCACCCGAAACGGGATCGAGCAGTACTTC. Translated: CASSDQTSTRNGIEQYF.

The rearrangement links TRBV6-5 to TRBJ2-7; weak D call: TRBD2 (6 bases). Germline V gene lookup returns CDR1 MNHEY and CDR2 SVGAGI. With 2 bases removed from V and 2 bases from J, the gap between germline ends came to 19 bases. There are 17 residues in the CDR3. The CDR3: CASSYTSLLATTYEQYF. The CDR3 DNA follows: TGTGCCAGCAGTTACACCTCTTTACTAGCTACTACCTACGAGCAGTACTTC.

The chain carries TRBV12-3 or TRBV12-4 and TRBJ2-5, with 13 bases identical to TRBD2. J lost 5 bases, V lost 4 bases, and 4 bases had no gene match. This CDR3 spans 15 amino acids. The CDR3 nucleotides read TGTGCCAGCAGTTCGACTAGCGGGAGGACGGAGACCCAGTACTTC. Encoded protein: CASSSTSGRTETQYF.

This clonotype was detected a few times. The CDR3, as DNA: TGTGCCAGCAGCTCCGGACTAGCGGGCCGCACCGGGGAGCTGTTTTTT. Its translation is CASSSGLAGRTGELFF. This chain connects TRBV13 to TRBJ2-2; TRBD2 aligns across 11 bases. V lost 4 bases and J lost 4; bases outside the gene matches: 5. Germline CDR1 PRHDT, CDR2 FYEKMQ (reference sequence). The CDR3 consists of 16 residues. The whole variable domain, filled in from reference TRBV13 and TRBJ2-2, reads AAGVIQSPRHLIKEKRETATLKCYPIPRHDTVYWYQQGPGQDPQFLISFYEKMQSDKGSIPDRFSAQQFSDYHSELNMSSLELGDSALYFCASSSGLAGRTGELFFGEGSRLTVL.

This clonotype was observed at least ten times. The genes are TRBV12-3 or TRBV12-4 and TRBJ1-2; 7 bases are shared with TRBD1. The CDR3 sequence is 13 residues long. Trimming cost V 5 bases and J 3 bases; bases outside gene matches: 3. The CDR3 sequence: CASSPGTDYGYTF. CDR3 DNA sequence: TGTGCCAGCAGTCCGGGGACAGACTATGGCTACACCTTC.

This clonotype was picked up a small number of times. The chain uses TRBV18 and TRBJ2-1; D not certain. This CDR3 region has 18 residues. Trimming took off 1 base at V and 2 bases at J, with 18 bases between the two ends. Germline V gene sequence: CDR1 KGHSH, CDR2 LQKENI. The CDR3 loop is CASSPLAPTGPTYNEQFF. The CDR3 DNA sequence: TGTGCCAGCTCACCACTGGCCCCGACTGGTCCGACCTACAATGAGCAGTTCTTC.

The CDR3 DNA reads as TGCAGCGTTGAAAGGGCCCCAGGCTCCTACAATGAGCAGTTCTTC. Residues: CSVERAPGSYNEQFF. The chain combines TRBV29-1 with TRBJ2-1; D not certain. V was clipped by 2 bases and J by 0 bases, with 11 bases between them. This CDR3 region has 15 residues. CDR1 is SQVTM and CDR2 is ANQGSEA in the germline V gene.

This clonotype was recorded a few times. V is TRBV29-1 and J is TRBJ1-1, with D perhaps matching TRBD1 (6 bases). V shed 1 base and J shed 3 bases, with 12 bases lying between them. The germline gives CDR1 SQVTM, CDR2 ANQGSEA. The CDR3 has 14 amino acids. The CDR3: CSVEGLRGDTEAFF. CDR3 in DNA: TGCAGCGTTGAAGGGTTGAGGGGGGACACTGAAGCTTTCTTT.

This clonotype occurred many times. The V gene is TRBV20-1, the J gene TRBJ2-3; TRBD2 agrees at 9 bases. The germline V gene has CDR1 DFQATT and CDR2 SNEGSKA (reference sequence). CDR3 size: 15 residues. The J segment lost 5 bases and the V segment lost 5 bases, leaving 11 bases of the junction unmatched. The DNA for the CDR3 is TGCAGTGCTCAAATTTTAGCGGGAGTGGTAGATACGCAGTATTTT. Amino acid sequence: CSAQILAGVVDTQYF.

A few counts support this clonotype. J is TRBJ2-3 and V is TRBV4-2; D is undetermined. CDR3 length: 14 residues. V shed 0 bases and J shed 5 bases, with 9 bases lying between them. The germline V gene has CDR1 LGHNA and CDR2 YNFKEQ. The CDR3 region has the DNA TGTGCCAGCAGCCAAGACTCGTCTGGAGATACGCAGTATTTT. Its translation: CASSQDSSGDTQYF.

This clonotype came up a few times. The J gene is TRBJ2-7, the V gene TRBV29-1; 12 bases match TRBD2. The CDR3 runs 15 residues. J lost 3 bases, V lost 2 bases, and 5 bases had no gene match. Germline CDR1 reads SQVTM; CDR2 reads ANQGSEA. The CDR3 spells CSVEWTSGVGYEQYF. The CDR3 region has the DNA TGCAGCGTTGAATGGACTAGCGGGGTTGGCTACGAGCAGTACTTC.

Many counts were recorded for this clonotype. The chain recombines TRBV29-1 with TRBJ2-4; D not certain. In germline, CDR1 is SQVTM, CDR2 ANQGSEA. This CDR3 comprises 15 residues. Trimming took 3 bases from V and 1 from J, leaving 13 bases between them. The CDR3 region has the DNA TGCAGCGTTGAGCTAGTGGGTGTGGCCAAAAACATTCAGTACTTC. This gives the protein CSVELVGVAKNIQYF.

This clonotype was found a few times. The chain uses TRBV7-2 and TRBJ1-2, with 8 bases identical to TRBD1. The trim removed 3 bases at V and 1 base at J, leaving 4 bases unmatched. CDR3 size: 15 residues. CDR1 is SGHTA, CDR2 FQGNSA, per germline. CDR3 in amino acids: CASSFTGGLNYGYTF. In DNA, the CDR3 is TGTGCCAGCAGCTTTACAGGGGGACTTAACTATGGCTACACCTTC.

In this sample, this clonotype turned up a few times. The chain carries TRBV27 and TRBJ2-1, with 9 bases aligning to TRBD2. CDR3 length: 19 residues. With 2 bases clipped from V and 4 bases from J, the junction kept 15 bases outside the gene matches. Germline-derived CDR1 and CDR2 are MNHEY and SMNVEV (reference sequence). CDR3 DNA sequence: TGTGCCAGCAGTTTAAGGTGGACTAGCGCGACGGAAAGGTACAATGAGCAGTTCTTC. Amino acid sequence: CASSLRWTSATERYNEQFF.

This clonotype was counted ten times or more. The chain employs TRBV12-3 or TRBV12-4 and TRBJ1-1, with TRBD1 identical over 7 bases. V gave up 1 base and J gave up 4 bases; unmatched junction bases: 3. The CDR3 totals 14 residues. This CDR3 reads CASSLGAGGTEAFF. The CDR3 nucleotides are TGTGCCAGCAGTTTAGGGGCAGGGGGCACTGAAGCTTTCTTT.

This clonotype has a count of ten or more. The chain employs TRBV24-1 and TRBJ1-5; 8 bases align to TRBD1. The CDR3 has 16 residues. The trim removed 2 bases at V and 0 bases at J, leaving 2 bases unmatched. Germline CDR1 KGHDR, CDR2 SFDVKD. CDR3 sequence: CATSDSGQASNQPQHF. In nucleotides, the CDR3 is TGTGCCACCAGTGATTCGGGACAGGCTAGCAATCAGCCCCAGCATTTT.